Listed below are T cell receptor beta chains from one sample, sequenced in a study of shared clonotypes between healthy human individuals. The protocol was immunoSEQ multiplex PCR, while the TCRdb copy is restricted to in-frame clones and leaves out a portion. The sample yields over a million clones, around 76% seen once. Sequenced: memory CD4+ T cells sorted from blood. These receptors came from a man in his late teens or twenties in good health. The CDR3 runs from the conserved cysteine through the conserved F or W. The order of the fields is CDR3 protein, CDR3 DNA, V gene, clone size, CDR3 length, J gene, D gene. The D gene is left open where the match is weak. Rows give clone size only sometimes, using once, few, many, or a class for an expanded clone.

CDR3 protein: CASSVAFGWMTDTQYF; CDR3 DNA: TGTGCCAGCAGCGTAGCTTTTGGTTGGATGACAGATACGCAGTATTTT; V gene: TRBV9; clone size: many; CDR3 length: 16; J gene: TRBJ2-3; D gene: -
CDR3 protein: CASRETAYGYTF; CDR3 DNA: TGTGCCAGCAGGGAAACAGCTTATGGCTACACCTTC; V gene: TRBV6-1; clone size: few; CDR3 length: 12; J gene: TRBJ1-2; D gene: -
CDR3 protein: CASSYSEEYYTDTQYF; CDR3 DNA: TGTGCCAGCAGTTACTCGGAGGAATACTACACAGATACGCAGTATTTT; V gene: TRBV6-6; clone size: -; CDR3 length: 16; J gene: TRBJ2-3; D gene: -
CDR3 protein: CASSRDRENSPLHF; CDR3 DNA: TGTGCCAGCAGTCGGGACCGGGAGAATTCACCCCTCCACTTT; V gene: TRBV28; clone size: -; CDR3 length: 14; J gene: TRBJ1-6; D gene: -
CDR3 protein: CASSKGSRGQGKYEQYF; CDR3 DNA: TGTGCCAGCAGCAAGGGGTCCCGAGGACAGGGTAAATACGAGCAGTACTTC; V gene: TRBV21-1; clone size: -; CDR3 length: 17; J gene: TRBJ2-7; D gene: -
CDR3 protein: CSVEGSGKVNTEAFF; CDR3 DNA: TGCAGCGTTGAAGGGTCAGGGAAAGTGAACACTGAAGCTTTCTTT; V gene: TRBV29-1; clone size: -; CDR3 length: 15; J gene: TRBJ1-1; D gene: -
CDR3 protein: CATEGGAGSTGELFF; CDR3 DNA: TGTGCCACCGAAGGAGGGGCGGGGAGCACCGGGGAGCTGTTTTTT; V gene: TRBV7-9; clone size: -; CDR3 length: 15; J gene: TRBJ2-2; D gene: -
CDR3 protein: CASSLNRGGRAYNEQFF; CDR3 DNA: TGTGCCAGCAGCTTAAATCGGGGCGGGAGGGCCTACAATGAGCAGTTCTTC; V gene: TRBV7-2; clone size: once; CDR3 length: 17; J gene: TRBJ2-1; D gene: TRBD2
CDR3 protein: CASSWGGEETQYF; CDR3 DNA: TGCGCCAGCAGTTGGGGAGGGGAAGAGACCCAGTACTTC; V gene: TRBV5-1; clone size: once; CDR3 length: 13; J gene: TRBJ2-5; D gene: TRBD2
CDR3 protein: CASSTYRGLYNEQFF; CDR3 DNA: TGTGCCAGCAGCACATACAGGGGCCTCTACAATGAGCAGTTCTTC; V gene: TRBV11-2; clone size: -; CDR3 length: 15; J gene: TRBJ2-1; D gene: TRBD1
CDR3 protein: CASRYQAGDVYGYTF; CDR3 DNA: TGCGCCAGCAGATACCAGGCGGGGGACGTCTATGGCTACACCTTC; V gene: TRBV5-1; clone size: once; CDR3 length: 15; J gene: TRBJ1-2; D gene: -
CDR3 protein: CASSQGDRAGNTIYF; CDR3 DNA: TGCGCCAGCAGCCAAGGAGACAGGGCTGGAAACACCATATATTTT; V gene: TRBV4-1; clone size: -; CDR3 length: 15; J gene: TRBJ1-3; D gene: TRBD1
CDR3 protein: CASEQGGKQFF; CDR3 DNA: TGTGCCAGCGAGCAGGGCGGGAAGCAGTTCTTC; V gene: TRBV6-5; clone size: many; CDR3 length: 11; J gene: TRBJ2-1; D gene: -
CDR3 protein: CATAPVLTSIEETQYF; CDR3 DNA: TGTGCCACCGCTCCAGTACTCACCAGCATTGAAGAGACCCAGTACTTC; V gene: TRBV10-3; clone size: once; CDR3 length: 16; J gene: TRBJ2-5; D gene: -
CDR3 protein: CASSHRDRAYEQYF; CDR3 DNA: TGTGCCAGCAGCCACCGGGACAGGGCCTACGAGCAGTACTTC; V gene: TRBV5-4; clone size: -; CDR3 length: 14; J gene: TRBJ2-7; D gene: TRBD1
CDR3 protein: CASSLAGTGSPLHF; CDR3 DNA: TGCGCCAGCAGCTTGGCAGGGACAGGCTCACCCCTCCACTTT; V gene: TRBV5-1; clone size: -; CDR3 length: 14; J gene: TRBJ1-6; D gene: TRBD1
CDR3 protein: CASSRDRAETQYF; CDR3 DNA: TGTGCCAGCAGCCGGGACAGGGCGGAGACCCAGTACTTC; V gene: TRBV11-2; clone size: -; CDR3 length: 13; J gene: TRBJ2-5; D gene: TRBD1
CDR3 protein: CASSVGFAEETQYF; CDR3 DNA: TGTGCCAGCAGCGTTGGTTTCGCAGAGGAGACCCAGTACTTC; V gene: TRBV9; clone size: -; CDR3 length: 14; J gene: TRBJ2-5; D gene: -
CDR3 protein: CASSLGVGTGANVLTF; CDR3 DNA: TGTGCCAGCAGCTTAGGGGTGGGGACTGGGGCCAACGTCCTGACTTTC; V gene: TRBV7-9; clone size: -; CDR3 length: 16; J gene: TRBJ2-6; D gene: -
CDR3 protein: CASSLGSIYNSPLHF; CDR3 DNA: TGTGCCAGCAGTTTAGGGTCGATCTACAATTCACCCCTCCACTTT; V gene: TRBV28; clone size: many; CDR3 length: 15; J gene: TRBJ1-6; D gene: -
CDR3 protein: CASSTSGQGGWAPLHF; CDR3 DNA: TGTGCCAGCAGCACTTCGGGACAGGGAGGTTGGGCACCCCTCCACTTT; V gene: TRBV21-1; clone size: -; CDR3 length: 16; J gene: TRBJ1-6; D gene: -
CDR3 protein: CASGDRLWGKLFF; CDR3 DNA: TGTGCCAGCGGGGACAGGCTTTGGGGAAAACTGTTTTTT; V gene: TRBV2; clone size: -; CDR3 length: 13; J gene: TRBJ1-4; D gene: TRBD1
CDR3 protein: CASSLVRSPQETQYF; CDR3 DNA: TGTGCCAGCAGCTTGGTTCGTAGCCCCCAAGAGACCCAGTACTTC; V gene: TRBV5-6; clone size: -; CDR3 length: 15; J gene: TRBJ2-5; D gene: -
CDR3 protein: CASSLVGNYEQYF; CDR3 DNA: TGCGCCAGCAGCTTGGTTGGGAACTACGAGCAGTACTTC; V gene: TRBV5-1; clone size: -; CDR3 length: 13; J gene: TRBJ2-7; D gene: -
CDR3 protein: CASSLRWTSGGEETQYF; CDR3 DNA: TGTGCCAGCAGTTTAAGGTGGACTAGCGGGGGGGAAGAGACCCAGTACTTC; V gene: TRBV28; clone size: few; CDR3 length: 17; J gene: TRBJ2-5; D gene: TRBD2
CDR3 protein: CASSERQGALTEAFF; CDR3 DNA: TGTGCCAGCAGCGAGAGACAGGGGGCTTTGACTGAAGCTTTCTTT; V gene: TRBV2; clone size: -; CDR3 length: 15; J gene: TRBJ1-1; D gene: TRBD1
CDR3 protein: CSVENSYEQYF; CDR3 DNA: TGCAGCGTCGAGAACAGCTACGAGCAGTACTTC; V gene: TRBV29-1; clone size: -; CDR3 length: 11; J gene: TRBJ2-7; D gene: -
CDR3 protein: CASSSWGTGGNTIYF; CDR3 DNA: TGTGCCAGCAGCTCTTGGGGGACAGGGGGAAACACCATATATTTT; V gene: TRBV6-6; clone size: -; CDR3 length: 15; J gene: TRBJ1-3; D gene: TRBD1
CDR3 protein: CASSLDSTDNEAFF; CDR3 DNA: TGTGCCAGCAGCTTGGATTCGACAGACAATGAAGCTTTCTTT; V gene: TRBV5-4; clone size: few; CDR3 length: 14; J gene: TRBJ1-1; D gene: -
CDR3 protein: CASSDQGGPYEQYF; CDR3 DNA: TGTGCCAGCAGTGATCAGGGAGGGCCCTACGAGCAGTACTTC; V gene: TRBV2; clone size: -; CDR3 length: 14; J gene: TRBJ2-7; D gene: TRBD2
CDR3 protein: CASSTRTSGMLELDTQYF; CDR3 DNA: TGTGCCAGCAGTACCCGGACTAGCGGGATGCTAGAGTTGGATACGCAGTATTTT; V gene: TRBV27; clone size: once; CDR3 length: 18; J gene: TRBJ2-3; D gene: TRBD2
CDR3 protein: CASSPTGRSNTGELFF; CDR3 DNA: TGCGCCAGCAGCCCCACGGGGCGGTCGAACACCGGGGAGCTGTTTTTT; V gene: TRBV5-1; clone size: -; CDR3 length: 16; J gene: TRBJ2-2; D gene: -
CDR3 protein: CASSPDRDEQYF; CDR3 DNA: TGTGCCAGCAGCCCGGACAGGGACGAGCAGTACTTC; V gene: TRBV7-2; clone size: -; CDR3 length: 12; J gene: TRBJ2-7; D gene: TRBD1
CDR3 protein: CASSPQQTGDTQYF; CDR3 DNA: TGTGCCAGCAGCCCCCAGCAAACTGGAGATACGCAGTATTTT; V gene: TRBV14; clone size: -; CDR3 length: 14; J gene: TRBJ2-3; D gene: -
CDR3 protein: CASSSGVIAGAYNEQFF; CDR3 DNA: TGTGCCAGCAGCTCCGGGGTAATAGCGGGGGCCTACAATGAGCAGTTCTTC; V gene: TRBV7-6; clone size: once; CDR3 length: 17; J gene: TRBJ2-1; D gene: TRBD2
CDR3 protein: CASSRPLAPTGELFF; CDR3 DNA: TGCGCCAGCAGCCGACCGCTAGCGCCTACCGGGGAGCTGTTTTTT; V gene: TRBV4-1; clone size: -; CDR3 length: 15; J gene: TRBJ2-2; D gene: -
CDR3 protein: CASSSAGADTDTQYF; CDR3 DNA: TGCGCCAGCAGCTCGGCAGGAGCCGACACAGATACGCAGTATTTT; V gene: TRBV5-1; clone size: -; CDR3 length: 15; J gene: TRBJ2-3; D gene: -
CDR3 protein: CASSLVAGGTGELFF; CDR3 DNA: TGCGCCAGCAGCTTGGTGGCGGGAGGGACCGGGGAGCTGTTTTTT; V gene: TRBV5-1; clone size: -; CDR3 length: 15; J gene: TRBJ2-2; D gene: TRBD2
CDR3 protein: CASSQRDSGFLPQHF; CDR3 DNA: TGCGCCAGCAGCCAACGGGACTCGGGATTCTTGCCCCAGCATTTT; V gene: TRBV4-1; clone size: many; CDR3 length: 15; J gene: TRBJ1-5; D gene: -
CDR3 protein: CAINHLGVNTEAFF; CDR3 DNA: TGTGCCATCAACCATTTGGGGGTGAACACTGAAGCTTTCTTT; V gene: TRBV10-3; clone size: -; CDR3 length: 14; J gene: TRBJ1-1; D gene: -
CDR3 protein: CASNRAPGPEEQFF; CDR3 DNA: TGTGCCAGCAACCGGGCGCCGGGGCCTGAGGAGCAGTTCTTC; V gene: TRBV28; clone size: once; CDR3 length: 14; J gene: TRBJ2-1; D gene: -
CDR3 protein: CASSQGTGDYGYTF; CDR3 DNA: TGTGCCAGCAGCCAAGGCACAGGGGACTATGGCTACACCTTC; V gene: TRBV4-2; clone size: -; CDR3 length: 14; J gene: TRBJ1-2; D gene: TRBD1
CDR3 protein: CASSHGLAEEYF; CDR3 DNA: TGTGCCAGCAGCCACGGACTGGCCGAGGAGTACTTC; V gene: TRBV5-5; clone size: few; CDR3 length: 12; J gene: TRBJ2-7; D gene: -
CDR3 protein: CASSGDSRPNTGELFF; CDR3 DNA: TGTGCCAGCAGCGGGGACAGCCGCCCGAACACCGGGGAGCTGTTTTTT; V gene: TRBV2; clone size: few; CDR3 length: 16; J gene: TRBJ2-2; D gene: TRBD1
CDR3 protein: CASSQGAGTATLFSYEQYF; CDR3 DNA: TGTGCCAGCAGCCAAGGGGCGGGGACAGCTACTTTATTCTCCTACGAGCAGTACTTC; V gene: TRBV14; clone size: -; CDR3 length: 19; J gene: TRBJ2-7; D gene: -